This T cell receptor (beta chain) comes out of a study of T-cell memory formation after mild COVID-19 (dated by TCRdb to the early 2020s). As for the study more broadly: TCR sequence clusters from the two donors were largely donor specific. Two young, previously healthy adult volunteers, one female and one male, were included in the cohort. In a couple of donors, T-cell clones that expanded and contracted after mild COVID-19 were followed by sequencing TCRalpha and TCRbeta repertoires longitudinally.

PBMCs were isolated by Ficoll-Paque density gradient centrifugation. CDR1 and CDR2 are drawn from the germline V gene: KGHDR, SFDVKD. The CDR3 has 13 amino acids, counting the end cysteine and phenylalanine. The DNA shown is the 39-base CDR3, in frame from base 1. Trimming removed 10 bases from V and 6 bases from J; the gene matches leave 8 bases unexplained. Study-level results and caveats: Contracting CD4+ clones appeared mostly in the CM and EM memory subsets, whereas CD8+ clones were enriched in EMRA. Clones contracting from day 15 to 85 had balanced CD4/CD8 phenotypes, while a second wave expanding from day 15 to 37 was biased towards CD4+. Some responding clones were detected in pre-infection memory, suggesting pre-existing cross-reactive memory T cells joined the SARS-CoV-2 response. The second-wave clones that peaked on day 37 were not confirmed to be SARS-CoV-2 specific. Only a couple of mild cases were covered by the study, and larger cohorts that include severe cases with pre-infection samples were considered necessary.

The instrument given in TCRdb is Illumina NovaSeq 6000. cDNA libraries for TCRalpha and TCRbeta were prepared by 5'RACE using constant-segment primers, with sample barcodes and unique molecular identifiers added. RNA was extracted from every sample with Trizol reagent. The libraries were amplified in two PCR steps, and the second step added a second sample barcode and Illumina TruSeq adapters. Libraries were sequenced on an Illumina NovaSeq with 2 x 150 bp paired-end reads. Processing in the source paper ran as follows. Reads were demultiplexed and collapsed into UMI-guided consensus sequences with migec v1.2.7. With mixcr v2.1.11, UMI consensuses were aligned to TRA and TRB V and J templates and assembled into clonotypes. A clonotype was counted as expanded or contracted only when both edgeR and NoisET called the clonotype significant, with the noise models trained on biological replicates. For edgeR calls, a false discovery rate-adjusted p below 0.01 and a log2 fold-change threshold of 1 were applied. As an exploratory analysis of dynamics, max-normalized trajectories of the 1000 most abundant clonotypes were examined by PCA with hierarchical clustering. The CD4 or CD8 phenotype of responding clones was assigned using the separately sequenced CD4+ and CD8+ repertoires. TCRdb reprocessing: public reads trimmed at Q25 with fastp, clones called with MiXCR, in-frame beta chains kept. Rows with one shared CDR3 protein collapse into an entry with the most common genes and DNA. TCRdb assigned the V and J calls; the authors' analysis was not used. The sample includes hundreds of thousands of distinct CDR3 sequences, with approximately 14% observed a single time. 20% to 25% of the sample is taken by the ten largest.

This clonotype was observed many times. Its antigen is currently not known. Base quality data are lacking; no much larger clone is found one base away. The chain is encoded by TRBV24-1 joined to TRBJ2-1, with 7 bases aligning to TRBD2. Specimen: PBMCs or a T cell subset sorted from them (not recorded which). The receptor was derived from a man younger than 35 who had mild COVID-19 (a few samples of this study predate the infection). The sample titles of this study are shuffled in the database, so cell type and time point are left out; the donor was told from shared clones. CDR3 loop: CATEPPGGNEQFF. In nucleotide form, the sequence is TGTGCCACAGAACCCCCGGGGGGCAATGAGCAGTTCTTC.